The clone carrying this T cell receptor (beta chain) occurred a few times. This record comes from a study of blood T cell repertoires in COVID-19. Study-wide background: The United States, Italy and Spain were the sources of the acute and convalescent COVID-19 samples. Sample material is recorded as cDNA or gDNA derived from T cells, B-cell-depleted T cells, or PBMCs.

The length of the CDR3 is 14 residues. V was clipped by 4 bases and J by 5 bases; unmatched bases: 7. The V gene's germline CDR1 is GTSNPN and CDR2 SVGIG (reference sequence). Authors' methods: Cell counts per sample came from amplifying reference gene primers. This table comes from immunoSEQ multiplex PCR, and its TCRdb copy is limited to in-frame clones, with some not included. V and J calls and clone size are given by that table; D and trimming were obtained from the DNA. The sample shows roughly 170,000 clones, 60% to 80% of them seen only once. This rearrangement joins TRBV30 to TRBJ2-2, with 7 bases fitting TRBD2. The receptor's source is a woman in her sixties or seventies with acute or convalescent COVID-19. Sequenced sample: peripheral blood. This CDR3 reads CAWTRLGGTGELFF. CDR3 nucleotides: TGTGCCTGGACACGCCTCGGGGGGACCGGGGAGCTGTTTTTT.